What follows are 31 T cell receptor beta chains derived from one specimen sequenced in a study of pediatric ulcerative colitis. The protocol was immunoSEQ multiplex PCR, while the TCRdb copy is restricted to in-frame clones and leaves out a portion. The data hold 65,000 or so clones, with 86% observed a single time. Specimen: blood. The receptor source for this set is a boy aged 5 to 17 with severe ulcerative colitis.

In DNA, the CDR3 is TGTGCCTGGAGGTGGGGAGTCACCGGGGAGCTGTTTTTT. Its protein product is CAWRWGVTGELFF. This rearrangement joins TRBV30 to TRBJ2-2; D is perhaps TRBD2 (5 bases). V lost 3 bases and J 4 bases, leaving 9 bases between the germline ends. Germline CDR1 and CDR2: GTSNPN and SVGIG (reference sequence). This CDR3 spans 13 amino acids. The full variable domain, completed using reference TRBV30 and TRBJ2-2, is SQTIHQWPATLVQPVGSPLSLECTVEGTSNPNLYWYRQAAGRGLQLLFYSVGIGQISSEVPQNLSASRPQDRQFILSSKKLLLSDSGFYLCAWRWGVTGELFFGEGSRLTVL.

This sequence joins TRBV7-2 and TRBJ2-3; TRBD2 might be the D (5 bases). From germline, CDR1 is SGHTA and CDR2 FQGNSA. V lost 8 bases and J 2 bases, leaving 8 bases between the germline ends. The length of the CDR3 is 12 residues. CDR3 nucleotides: TGTGCCAGCGAGAGGGCCACAGATACGCAGTATTTT. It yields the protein CASERATDTQYF.

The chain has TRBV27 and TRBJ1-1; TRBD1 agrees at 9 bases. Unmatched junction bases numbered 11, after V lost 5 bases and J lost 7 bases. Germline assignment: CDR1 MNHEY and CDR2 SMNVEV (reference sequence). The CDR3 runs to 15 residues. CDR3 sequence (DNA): TGTGCCAGCAGTACTCAACAGGGGGCCTACTTTGAAGCTTTCTTT. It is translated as CASSTQQGAYFEAFF.

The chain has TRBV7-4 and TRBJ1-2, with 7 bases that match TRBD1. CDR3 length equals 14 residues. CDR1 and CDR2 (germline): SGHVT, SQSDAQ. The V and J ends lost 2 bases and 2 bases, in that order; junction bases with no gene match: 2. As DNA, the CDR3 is TGTGCCAGCAGCTTAAGGGGGCAAAACTATGGCTACACCTTC. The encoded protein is CASSLRGQNYGYTF.

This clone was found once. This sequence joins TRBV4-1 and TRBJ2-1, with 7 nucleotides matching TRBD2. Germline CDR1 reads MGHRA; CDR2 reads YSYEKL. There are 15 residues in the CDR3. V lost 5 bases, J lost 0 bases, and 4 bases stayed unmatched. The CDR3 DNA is TGCGCCAGCAGCACTCGGGGGGACTCCTACAATGAGCAGTTCTTC. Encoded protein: CASSTRGDSYNEQFF.

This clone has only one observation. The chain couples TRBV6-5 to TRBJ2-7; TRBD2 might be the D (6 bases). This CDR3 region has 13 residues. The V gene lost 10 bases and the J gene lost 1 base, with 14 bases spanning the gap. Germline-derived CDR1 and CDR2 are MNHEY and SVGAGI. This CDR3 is CATARGSSYEQYF. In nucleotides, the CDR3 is TGTGCCACCGCTCGGGGGTCTTCCTACGAGCAGTACTTC.

The CDR3 loop reads CASSGQFTDTQYF. As DNA, the CDR3 is TGTGCCAGCAGCGGACAGTTCACAGATACGCAGTATTTT. The chain couples TRBV2 to TRBJ2-3; D is possibly TRBD1 (6 bases). The CDR3 covers 13 residues. Per the germline V gene, CDR1 is SNHLY and CDR2 is FYNNEI. The germline V and J ends were trimmed by 6 bases and 2 bases, with 9 bases remaining between them.

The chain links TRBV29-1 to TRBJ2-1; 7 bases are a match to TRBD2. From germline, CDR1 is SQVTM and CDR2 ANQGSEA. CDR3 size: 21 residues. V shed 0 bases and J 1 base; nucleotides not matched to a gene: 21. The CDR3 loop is CSVEDRKIFERGGSSYNEQFF. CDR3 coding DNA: TGCAGCGTTGAAGATCGGAAGATCTTCGAGCGGGGTGGGAGTTCCTACAATGAGCAGTTCTTC.

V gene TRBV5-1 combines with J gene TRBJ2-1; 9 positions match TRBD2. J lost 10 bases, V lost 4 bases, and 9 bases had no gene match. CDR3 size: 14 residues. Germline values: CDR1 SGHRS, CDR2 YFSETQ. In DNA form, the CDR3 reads TGCGCCAGCAGCGAGGGACTAGCCGGTTTAGAGCAGTTCTTC. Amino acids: CASSEGLAGLEQFF.

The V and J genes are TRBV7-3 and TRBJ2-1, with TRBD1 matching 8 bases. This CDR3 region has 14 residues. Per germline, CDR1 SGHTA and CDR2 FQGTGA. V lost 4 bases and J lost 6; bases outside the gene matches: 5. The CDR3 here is CASSSTGVGNEQFF. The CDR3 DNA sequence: TGTGCCAGCAGCTCGACAGGGGTAGGCAATGAGCAGTTCTTC.

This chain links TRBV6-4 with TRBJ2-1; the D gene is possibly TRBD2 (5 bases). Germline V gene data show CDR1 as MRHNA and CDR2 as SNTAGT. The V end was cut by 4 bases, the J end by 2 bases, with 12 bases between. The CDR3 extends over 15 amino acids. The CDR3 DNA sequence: TGTGCCAGCAGTGCTGACTATACGACCTACAATGAGCAGTTCTTC. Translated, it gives CASSADYTTYNEQFF.

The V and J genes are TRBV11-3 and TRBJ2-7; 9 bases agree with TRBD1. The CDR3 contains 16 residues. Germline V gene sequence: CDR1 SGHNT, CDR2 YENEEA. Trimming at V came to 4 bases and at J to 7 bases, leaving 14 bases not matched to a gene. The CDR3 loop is CASSSRDRDVSGEQYF. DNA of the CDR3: TGTGCCAGCAGCTCCCGGGACAGGGACGTTTCGGGGGAGCAGTACTTC.

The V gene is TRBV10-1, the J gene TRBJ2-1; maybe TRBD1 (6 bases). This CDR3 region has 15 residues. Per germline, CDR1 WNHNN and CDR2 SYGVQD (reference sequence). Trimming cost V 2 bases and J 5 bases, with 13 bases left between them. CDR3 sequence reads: CASSEGSRGNNEQFF. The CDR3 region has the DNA TGCGCCAGCAGTGAGGGGTCGAGGGGGAACAATGAGCAGTTCTTC.

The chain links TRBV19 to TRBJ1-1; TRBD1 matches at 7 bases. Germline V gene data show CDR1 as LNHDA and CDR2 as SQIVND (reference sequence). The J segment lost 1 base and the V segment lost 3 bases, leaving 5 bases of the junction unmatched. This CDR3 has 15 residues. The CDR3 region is CASSMYGTANTEAFF. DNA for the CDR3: TGTGCCAGTAGTATGTACGGGACAGCGAACACTGAAGCTTTCTTT.

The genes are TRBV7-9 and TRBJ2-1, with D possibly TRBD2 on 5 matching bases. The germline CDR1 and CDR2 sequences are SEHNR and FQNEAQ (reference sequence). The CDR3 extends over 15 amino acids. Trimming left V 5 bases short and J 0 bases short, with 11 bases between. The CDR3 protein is CASSRSGSSYNEQFF. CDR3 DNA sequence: TGTGCCAGCAGCCGAAGCGGAAGCTCCTACAATGAGCAGTTCTTC.

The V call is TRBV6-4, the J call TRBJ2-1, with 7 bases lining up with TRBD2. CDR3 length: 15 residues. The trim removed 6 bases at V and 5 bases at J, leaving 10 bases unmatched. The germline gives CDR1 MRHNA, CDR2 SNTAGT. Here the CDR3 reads CASSLLGGRDNEQFF. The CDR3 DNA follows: TGTGCCAGCAGCCTTTTGGGTGGGAGGGACAATGAGCAGTTCTTC.

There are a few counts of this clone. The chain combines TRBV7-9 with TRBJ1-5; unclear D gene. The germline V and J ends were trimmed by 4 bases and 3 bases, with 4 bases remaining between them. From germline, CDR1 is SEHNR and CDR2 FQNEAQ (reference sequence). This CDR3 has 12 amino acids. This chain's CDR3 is CASSSDNQPQHF. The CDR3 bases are TGTGCCAGCAGCTCAGACAATCAGCCCCAGCATTTT.

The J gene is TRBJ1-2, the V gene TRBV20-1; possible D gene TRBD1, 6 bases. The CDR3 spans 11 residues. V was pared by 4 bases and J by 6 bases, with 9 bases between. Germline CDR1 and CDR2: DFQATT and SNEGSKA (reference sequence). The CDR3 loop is CSATGDHGYTF. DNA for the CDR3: TGCAGTGCTACAGGGGACCATGGCTACACCTTC.

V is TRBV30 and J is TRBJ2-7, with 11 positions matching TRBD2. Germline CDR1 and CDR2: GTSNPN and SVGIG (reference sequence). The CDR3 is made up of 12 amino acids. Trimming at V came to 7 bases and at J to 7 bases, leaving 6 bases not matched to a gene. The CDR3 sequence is CAFRTSGREQYF. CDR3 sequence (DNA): TGTGCCTTTCGGACTAGCGGGCGGGAGCAGTACTTC. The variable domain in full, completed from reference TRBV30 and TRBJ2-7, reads SQTIHQWPATLVQPVGSPLSLECTVEGTSNPNLYWYRQAAGRGLQLLFYSVGIGQISSEVPQNLSASRPQDRQFILSSKKLLLSDSGFYLCAFRTSGREQYFGPGTRLTVT.

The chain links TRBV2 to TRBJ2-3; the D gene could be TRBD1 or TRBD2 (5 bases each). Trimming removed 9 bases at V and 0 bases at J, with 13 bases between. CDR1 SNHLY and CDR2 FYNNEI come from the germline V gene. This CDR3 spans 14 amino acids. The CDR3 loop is CARQEAESTDTQYF. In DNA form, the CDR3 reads TGTGCCAGACAGGAAGCGGAGAGCACAGATACGCAGTATTTT.

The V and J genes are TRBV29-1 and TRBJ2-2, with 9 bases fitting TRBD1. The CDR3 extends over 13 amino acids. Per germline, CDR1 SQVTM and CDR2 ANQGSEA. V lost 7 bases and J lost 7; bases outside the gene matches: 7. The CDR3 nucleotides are TGCAGCGCCCGGGACAGGGAGTTCGGGGAGCTGTTTTTT. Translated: CSARDREFGELFF.

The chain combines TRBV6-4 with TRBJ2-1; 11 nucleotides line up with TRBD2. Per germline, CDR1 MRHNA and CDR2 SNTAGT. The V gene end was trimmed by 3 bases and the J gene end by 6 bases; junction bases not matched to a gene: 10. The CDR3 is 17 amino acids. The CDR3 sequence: CASSERLAGGRGNEQFF. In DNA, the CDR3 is TGTGCCAGCAGTGAAAGATTAGCGGGAGGGCGTGGCAATGAGCAGTTCTTC.

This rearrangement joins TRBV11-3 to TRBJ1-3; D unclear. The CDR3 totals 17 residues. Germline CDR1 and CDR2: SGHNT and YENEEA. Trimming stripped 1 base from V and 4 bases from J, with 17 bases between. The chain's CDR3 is CASSLVDVATGGNTIYF. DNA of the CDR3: TGTGCCAGCAGCTTAGTAGATGTCGCCACCGGGGGAAACACCATATATTTT.

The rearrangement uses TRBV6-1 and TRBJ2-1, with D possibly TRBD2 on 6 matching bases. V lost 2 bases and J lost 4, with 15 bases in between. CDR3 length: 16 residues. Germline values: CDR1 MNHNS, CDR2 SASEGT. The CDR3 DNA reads TGTGCCAGCAGTGAATCTGACGGGAGAGGATACAATGAGCAGTTCTTC. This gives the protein CASSESDGRGYNEQFF.

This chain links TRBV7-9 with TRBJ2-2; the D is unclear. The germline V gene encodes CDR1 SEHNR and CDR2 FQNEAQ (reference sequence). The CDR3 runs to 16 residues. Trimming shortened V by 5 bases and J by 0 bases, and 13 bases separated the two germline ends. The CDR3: CASSNDIGTNTGELFF. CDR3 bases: TGTGCCAGCAGCAACGACATTGGAACGAACACCGGGGAGCTGTTTTTT.

CDR3 DNA: TGTGCCAGCAGCATACAGGGGAGATCGTACGAGCAGTACTTC. The encoded protein is CASSIQGRSYEQYF. This chain joins TRBV11-2 and TRBJ2-7; 7 bases map to TRBD1. Looked up from germline, CDR1 is SGHAT and CDR2 is FQNNGV. The CDR3 has 14 amino acids. Losses at the gene ends were 5 bases for V and 4 bases for J; bases not matched to a gene: 8.

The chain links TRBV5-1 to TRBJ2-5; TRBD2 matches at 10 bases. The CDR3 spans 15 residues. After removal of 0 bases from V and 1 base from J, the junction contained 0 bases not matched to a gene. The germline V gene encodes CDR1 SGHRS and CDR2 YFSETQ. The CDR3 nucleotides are TGCGCCAGCAGCTTGGGACTAGCGGGCCAAGAGACCCAGTACTTC. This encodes CASSLGLAGQETQYF. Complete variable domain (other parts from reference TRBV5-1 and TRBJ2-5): KAGVTQTPRYLIKTRGQQVTLSCSPISGHRSVSWYQQTPGQGLQFLFEYFSETQRNKGNFPGRFSGRQFSNSRSEMNVSTLELGDSALYLCASSLGLAGQETQYFGPGTRLLVL.

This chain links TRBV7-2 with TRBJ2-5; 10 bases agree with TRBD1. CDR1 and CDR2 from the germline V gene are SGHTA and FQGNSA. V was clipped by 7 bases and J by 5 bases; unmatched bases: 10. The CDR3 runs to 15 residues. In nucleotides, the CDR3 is TGTGCCAGCACCAGAGGGACAGGGGTGGTGGAGACCCAGTACTTC. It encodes CASTRGTGVVETQYF.

The CDR3 protein is CSVEGTSGSLSSYNEQFF. The CDR3 region has the DNA TGCAGCGTTGAAGGAACTAGCGGGAGTCTGAGCTCCTACAATGAGCAGTTCTTC. This rearrangement joins TRBV29-1 to TRBJ2-1, with 11 bases identical to TRBD2. The trim removed 1 base at V and 0 bases at J, leaving 8 bases unmatched. The germline V gene has CDR1 SQVTM and CDR2 ANQGSEA. The length of the CDR3 is 18 residues.

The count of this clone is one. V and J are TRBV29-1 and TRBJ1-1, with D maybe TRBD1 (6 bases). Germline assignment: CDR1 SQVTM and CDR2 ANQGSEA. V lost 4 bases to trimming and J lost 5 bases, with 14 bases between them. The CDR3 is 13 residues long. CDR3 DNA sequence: TGCAGCGTTGTGGCCCTTACAGGGACTGAAGCTTTCTTT. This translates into CSVVALTGTEAFF. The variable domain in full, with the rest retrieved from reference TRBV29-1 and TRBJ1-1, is SAVISQKPSRDICQRGTSLTIQCQVDSQVTMMFWYRQQPGQSLTLIATANQGSEATYESGFVIDKFPISRPNLTFSTLTVSNMSPEDSSIYLCSVVALTGTEAFFGQGTRLTVV.

CDR3 DNA sequence: TGTGCCAGCAGTTACTCGGGGACAGTACAAGAGACCCAGTACTTC. Amino acid sequence: CASSYSGTVQETQYF. J is TRBJ2-5 and V is TRBV6-5, with 7 bases matching TRBD1. The CDR3 has 15 residues. The trim removed 0 bases at V and 2 bases at J, leaving 3 bases unmatched. Germline CDR1 is MNHEY and CDR2 is SVGAGI.